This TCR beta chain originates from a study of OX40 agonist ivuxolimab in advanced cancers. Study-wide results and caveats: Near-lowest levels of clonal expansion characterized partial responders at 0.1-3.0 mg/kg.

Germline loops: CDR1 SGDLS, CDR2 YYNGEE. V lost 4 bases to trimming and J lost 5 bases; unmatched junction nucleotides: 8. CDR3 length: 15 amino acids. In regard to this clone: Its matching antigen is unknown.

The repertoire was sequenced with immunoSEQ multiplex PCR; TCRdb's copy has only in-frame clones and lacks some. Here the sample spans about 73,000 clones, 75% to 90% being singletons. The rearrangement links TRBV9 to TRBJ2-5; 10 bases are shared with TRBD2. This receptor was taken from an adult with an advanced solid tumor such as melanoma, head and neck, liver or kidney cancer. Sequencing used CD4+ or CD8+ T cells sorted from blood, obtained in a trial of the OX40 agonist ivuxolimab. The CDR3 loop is CASSLGQAGGETQYF. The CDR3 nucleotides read TGTGCCAGCAGCTTAGGGCAAGCGGGAGGGGAGACCCAGTACTTC. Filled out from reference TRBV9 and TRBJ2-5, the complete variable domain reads DSGVTQTPKHLITATGQRVTLRCSPRSGDLSVYWYQQSLDQGLQFLIQYYNGEERAKGNILERFSAQQFPDLHSELNLSSLELGDSALYFCASSLGQAGGETQYFGPGTRLLVL.